These T cell receptor beta chains were read from a single sample in a study of T-cell memory formation after mild COVID-19. TCRdb re-called the 5' RACE reads with MiXCR, one entry per CDR3 protein. The data show about 290,000 distinct CDR3 sequences, 15% to 20% seen once. The sequenced sample was PBMCs or a T cell subset sorted from them (not recorded which). The source of these receptors is a man aged 18 to 35 who had mild COVID-19 (a few samples of this study predate the infection). Cell type and time point are not known. The CDR3 runs from the conserved cysteine through the conserved F or W. A D gene is named only where the DNA matches it firmly. Clone sizes are given selectively: once, few, many, or a class where the clone is expanded.

v_gene: TRBV9; j_gene: TRBJ2-3; abundance: few; d_gene: NA; CDR3aa: CASSGGTFSSTDTQYF; CDR3nt: TGTGCCAGCAGCGGGGGGACATTTTCTAGCACAGATACGCAGTATTTT
v_gene: TRBV7-9; j_gene: TRBJ2-3; abundance: many; d_gene: NA; CDR3aa: CASSLRLERSTDTQYF; CDR3nt: TGTGCCAGCAGCCTCCGGCTTGAGCGGTCCACAGATACGCAGTATTTT
v_gene: TRBV7-9; j_gene: TRBJ2-6; abundance: NA; d_gene: TRBD2; CDR3aa: CASSAKLAVYSGANVLTF; CDR3nt: TGTGCCAGCAGCGCCAAACTAGCGGTCTACTCTGGGGCCAACGTCCTGACTTTC
v_gene: TRBV6-2/TRBV6-3; j_gene: TRBJ2-6; abundance: few; d_gene: NA; CDR3aa: CASSQDRLMRGANVLTF; CDR3nt: TGTGCCAGCTCCCAAGATAGGTTAATGAGGGGGGCCAACGTCCTGACTTTC
v_gene: TRBV6-5; j_gene: TRBJ2-1; abundance: NA; d_gene: TRBD2; CDR3aa: CASSSSGVSYNEQFF; CDR3nt: TGTGCCAGCAGTTCGAGCGGGGTGAGCTACAATGAGCAGTTCTTC
v_gene: TRBV7-9; j_gene: TRBJ2-1; abundance: NA; d_gene: TRBD1; CDR3aa: CASSLLQAGGDEQFF; CDR3nt: TGTGCCAGCAGCTTATTGCAGGCAGGGGGAGATGAGCAGTTCTTC
v_gene: TRBV20-1; j_gene: TRBJ2-5; abundance: few; d_gene: NA; CDR3aa: CSARDPGGETQYF; CDR3nt: TGCAGTGCTAGAGATCCCGGCGGAGAGACCCAGTACTTC
v_gene: TRBV19; j_gene: TRBJ2-3; abundance: few; d_gene: TRBD2; CDR3aa: CASSFRAGSSTDTQYF; CDR3nt: TGTGCCAGTAGTTTCCGAGCGGGGTCTAGCACAGATACGCAGTATTTT
v_gene: TRBV23-1; j_gene: TRBJ2-3; abundance: few; d_gene: NA; CDR3aa: CASSPSTKLSTDTQYF; CDR3nt: TGCGCCAGCAGCCCCTCGACGAAGCTTAGCACAGATACGCAGTATTTT
v_gene: TRBV5-1; j_gene: TRBJ1-5; abundance: few; d_gene: TRBD1; CDR3aa: CASSPGQGGDQPQHF; CDR3nt: TGCGCCAGCAGCCCGGGACAGGGAGGGGATCAGCCCCAGCATTTT
v_gene: TRBV14; j_gene: TRBJ1-6; abundance: NA; d_gene: NA; CDR3aa: CASSQRGDSYNSPLHF; CDR3nt: TGTGCCAGCAGCCAAAGAGGTGACAGTTATAATTCACCCCTCCACTTT
v_gene: TRBV4-3; j_gene: TRBJ2-3; abundance: NA; d_gene: NA; CDR3aa: CASSQDLGLSSRPDTQYF; CDR3nt: TGCGCCAGCAGCCAAGATCTCGGACTATCGTCCCGTCCAGATACGCAGTATTTT
v_gene: TRBV4-2; j_gene: TRBJ2-5; abundance: NA; d_gene: TRBD2; CDR3aa: CASSPGLAGLSETQYF; CDR3nt: TGTGCCAGCAGCCCCGGACTAGCGGGCCTTTCGGAGACCCAGTACTTC
v_gene: TRBV5-6; j_gene: TRBJ1-2; abundance: many; d_gene: NA; CDR3aa: CASSLTVYGYTF; CDR3nt: TGTGCCAGCAGCTTAACCGTATATGGCTACACCTTC
v_gene: TRBV20-1; j_gene: TRBJ2-7; abundance: few; d_gene: NA; CDR3aa: CSARRSDEQYF; CDR3nt: TGCAGTGCTAGACGATCGGACGAGCAGTACTTC
v_gene: TRBV5-1; j_gene: TRBJ2-1; abundance: few; d_gene: NA; CDR3aa: CASSSLTRAYNEQFF; CDR3nt: TGCGCCAGCAGCTCGCTTACGAGGGCCTACAATGAGCAGTTCTTC
v_gene: TRBV5-6; j_gene: TRBJ2-5; abundance: NA; d_gene: TRBD2; CDR3aa: CASSLLAGPRETQYF; CDR3nt: TGTGCCAGCAGCCTACTAGCGGGGCCTCGGGAGACCCAGTACTTC
v_gene: TRBV4-1; j_gene: TRBJ2-7; abundance: few; d_gene: NA; CDR3aa: CASSQDQGSYEQYF; CDR3nt: TGCGCCAGCAGCCAAGATCAAGGCTCCTACGAGCAGTACTTC
v_gene: TRBV29-1; j_gene: TRBJ2-5; abundance: NA; d_gene: NA; CDR3aa: CSVGQGQETQYF; CDR3nt: TGCAGCGTTGGCCAGGGTCAAGAGACCCAGTACTTC
v_gene: TRBV13; j_gene: TRBJ2-3; abundance: NA; d_gene: TRBD2; CDR3aa: CASRPGTSGGASTDTQYF; CDR3nt: TGTGCCAGCAGACCAGGGACTAGCGGGGGAGCTAGCACAGATACGCAGTATTTT
v_gene: TRBV21-1; j_gene: TRBJ1-5; abundance: NA; d_gene: NA; CDR3aa: CASSKGSNQPQHF; CDR3nt: TGTGCCAGCAGCAAAGGTAGCAATCAGCCCCAGCATTTT
v_gene: TRBV5-1; j_gene: TRBJ2-3; abundance: NA; d_gene: TRBD2; CDR3aa: CASSWVAGPNTDTQYF; CDR3nt: TGCGCCAGCAGCTGGGTAGCGGGGCCAAACACAGATACGCAGTATTTT
v_gene: TRBV7-9; j_gene: TRBJ2-7; abundance: few; d_gene: NA; CDR3aa: CASSSIQGFGGTF; CDR3nt: TGTGCCAGCAGCTCCATACAGGGTTTCGGAGGGACTTTC
v_gene: TRBV5-1; j_gene: TRBJ1-1; abundance: NA; d_gene: NA; CDR3aa: CASSLASPVNTEAFF; CDR3nt: TGCGCCAGCAGCTTGGCCTCCCCGGTGAACACTGAAGCTTTCTTT
v_gene: TRBV11-2; j_gene: TRBJ1-2; abundance: NA; d_gene: NA; CDR3aa: CASSLEGTPYGYTF; CDR3nt: TGTGCCAGCAGCTTAGAAGGGACACCCTATGGCTACACCTTC
v_gene: TRBV6-2/TRBV6-3; j_gene: TRBJ2-1; abundance: NA; d_gene: NA; CDR3aa: CASSYSVSGGPFF; CDR3nt: TGTGCCAGCAGTTACTCCGTCTCCGGAGGGCCGTTCTTC
v_gene: TRBV7-2; j_gene: TRBJ1-1; abundance: NA; d_gene: NA; CDR3aa: CASSLSTALNTEAFF; CDR3nt: TGTGCCAGCAGCTTGTCGACAGCTTTGAACACTGAAGCTTTCTTT
v_gene: TRBV5-1; j_gene: TRBJ2-3; abundance: few; d_gene: NA; CDR3aa: CASSGPGPPRGDTQYF; CDR3nt: TGCGCCAGCAGCGGACCGGGGCCCCCTCGGGGAGATACGCAGTATTTT
v_gene: TRBV2; j_gene: TRBJ1-2; abundance: few; d_gene: TRBD1; CDR3aa: CASSERGGDGYTF; CDR3nt: TGTGCCAGCAGTGAAAGAGGGGGCGATGGCTACACCTTC
v_gene: TRBV4-2; j_gene: TRBJ2-6; abundance: few; d_gene: NA; CDR3aa: CASSPARSGANVLTF; CDR3nt: TGTGCCAGCAGCCCTGCCCGCTCTGGGGCCAACGTCCTGACTTTC
v_gene: TRBV20-1; j_gene: TRBJ2-5; abundance: NA; d_gene: NA; CDR3aa: CSARPGEGGQETQYF; CDR3nt: TGCAGTGCTAGACCAGGGGAGGGGGGCCAAGAGACCCAGTACTTC
v_gene: TRBV12-3/TRBV12-4; j_gene: TRBJ2-1; abundance: NA; d_gene: TRBD2; CDR3aa: CASRGLAGGRGSYNEQFF; CDR3nt: TGTGCCAGCAGGGGACTAGCGGGGGGGCGAGGGAGCTACAATGAGCAGTTCTTC
v_gene: TRBV20-1; j_gene: TRBJ1-1; abundance: few; d_gene: TRBD1; CDR3aa: CSARIQGKDTEAFF; CDR3nt: TGCAGTGCTAGGATACAGGGGAAAGACACTGAAGCTTTCTTT
v_gene: TRBV15; j_gene: TRBJ1-2; abundance: NA; d_gene: NA; CDR3aa: CATSRDYGGREDGYTF; CDR3nt: TGTGCCACCAGCAGAGACTACGGGGGCCGTGAAGATGGCTACACCTTC
v_gene: TRBV28; j_gene: TRBJ2-6; abundance: few; d_gene: NA; CDR3aa: CASSFGPSERANVLTF; CDR3nt: TGTGCCAGCAGTTTTGGACCGTCGGAGAGGGCCAACGTCCTGACTTTC
v_gene: TRBV6-6; j_gene: TRBJ2-7; abundance: many; d_gene: NA; CDR3aa: CASSYGGTYEQYF; CDR3nt: TGTGCCAGCAGTTACGGGGGTACCTACGAGCAGTACTTC
v_gene: TRBV12-3/TRBV12-4; j_gene: TRBJ1-5; abundance: NA; d_gene: TRBD1; CDR3aa: CASSPGQGHNQPQHF; CDR3nt: TGTGCCAGCTCTCCGGGACAGGGCCACAATCAGCCCCAGCATTTT
v_gene: TRBV5-4; j_gene: TRBJ2-2; abundance: NA; d_gene: TRBD1; CDR3aa: CASSWDRSNTGELFF; CDR3nt: TGTGCCAGCAGCTGGGACAGGTCGAACACCGGGGAGCTGTTTTTT
v_gene: TRBV5-1; j_gene: TRBJ1-1; abundance: few; d_gene: NA; CDR3aa: CASGEGNTEAFF; CDR3nt: TGCGCCAGCGGCGAGGGAAACACTGAAGCTTTCTTT
v_gene: TRBV6-2/TRBV6-3; j_gene: TRBJ1-5; abundance: NA; d_gene: TRBD1; CDR3aa: CASSYRDRGNQPQHF; CDR3nt: TGTGCCAGCAGTTATCGGGACAGGGGGAATCAGCCCCAGCATTTT
v_gene: TRBV7-2; j_gene: TRBJ2-3; abundance: NA; d_gene: NA; CDR3aa: CASSLERTSSSTDTQYF; CDR3nt: TGTGCCAGCAGCCTCGAGAGGACCTCATCTAGCACAGATACGCAGTATTTT
v_gene: TRBV3-1; j_gene: TRBJ2-5; abundance: few; d_gene: TRBD2; CDR3aa: CASSQGAGLAGETQYF; CDR3nt: TGTGCCAGCAGCCAAGGGGCGGGACTAGCAGGAGAGACCCAGTACTTC